This TCR beta chain was profiled in a study of cytomegalovirus exposure and HLA in healthy donors. The study, taken as a whole, reports: Most likely, a cluster of highly shared sequence variants arose as a sequencing artifact. A later analysis found TCR association rates differed by HLA locus, highest for DRB1 and lowest for HLA-C. The authors later found HLA-associated TCR beta chains more clonally expanded than equally common others.

The PCR made use of 60 Vbeta and 13 Jbeta primers. Profiling relied on immunoSEQ multiplex PCR, and the TCRdb table lists in-frame clones only, not all of them. The data contain more than 95,000 clones, 13% to 15% of them singletons. A note on this clone: The antigen remains unidentified.

The sequenced sample consisted of PBMCs. This receptor was taken from a female donor in good health and CMV-seronegative.

Here the CDR3 reads CASSHEIARGGGYEQYF. DNA for the CDR3: TGCGCCAGCAGCCACGAAATAGCTAGGGGGGGCGGGTACGAGCAGTACTTC. V usage is TRBV4-3 and J usage is TRBJ2-7; weak D call: TRBD2 (7 bases). V was shortened by 3 bases and J by 4 bases, with 22 bases between the two germline ends. CDR1 is LGHNA and CDR2 is YSLEER in the germline V gene. The CDR3 loop spans 17 amino acids.